A selection of T cell receptor beta chains follows, all from one sample in a study of blood T cell repertoires in COVID-19. The method was immunoSEQ multiplex PCR; TCRdb's version includes in-frame clones alone and lacks a portion of them. The table shows about 30,000 clones, with just over 85% occurring only once. Sequenced material: peripheral blood. The receptors shown here come from a human donor in a cohort sampled during active COVID-19. Each CDR3 is given with its conserved first and last residue. The D gene is left open where the match is weak. Some rows have no size entry. The others give once, few or many, or a class for an expanded clone.

V,size,D,J,DNA,CDR3
TRBV5-1,NA,TRBD2,TRBJ2-1,TGCGCCAGCAGCTGGGCCCTAGCGGGGGGGGGCCGAAATGAGCAGTTCTTC,CASSWALAGGGRNEQFF
TRBV7-9,NA,NA,TRBJ2-1,TGTGCCAGCAGCTTCTCACTAGCCGTTTTGGACAATGAGCAGTTCTTC,CASSFSLAVLDNEQFF
TRBV10-2,NA,TRBD2,TRBJ2-5,TGCGCCAGCAGGGCTAGCGGGGGTGAGACCCAGTACTTC,CASRASGGETQYF
TRBV5-8,NA,NA,TRBJ1-5,TGTGCCAGCAGCTTGGCCGGGGGGAAAGGAGGTGGGCAGCCCCAGCATTTT,CASSLAGGKGGGQPQHF
TRBV7-2,NA,NA,TRBJ1-1,TGTGCCAGCAGCCCTAGCATACGGGGGTCTGAAGCTTTCTTT,CASSPSIRGSEAFF
TRBV10-2,NA,TRBD2,TRBJ2-1,TGCGCCAGCAGAGACCGGGGCGGGGGATACAATGAGCAGTTCTTC,CASRDRGGGYNEQFF
TRBV6-2/TRBV6-3,once,NA,TRBJ1-4,TGTGCCAGCAGTGACAGCAGGAGCAAACTGTTTTTT,CASSDSRSKLFF
TRBV27,NA,NA,TRBJ1-2,TGTGCCAGCTCCCCCGACAGGCTGAGAAGCGGCTACACCTTC,CASSPDRLRSGYTF
TRBV9,once,NA,TRBJ2-5,TGTGCCAGCAGCGTCGGGACAGGGTCGGGACTAGGTGCAACCCAGTACTTC,CASSVGTGSGLGATQYF
TRBV6-1,NA,NA,TRBJ2-2,TGTGCCAGCAGTGAAGCACAGAACACCGGGGAGCTGTTTTTT,CASSEAQNTGELFF
TRBV5-5,NA,TRBD1,TRBJ1-2,TGTGCCAGCAGCAGGGACAGGGAACTTGGCTACACCTTC,CASSRDRELGYTF
TRBV3-1/TRBV3-2,once,NA,TRBJ2-1,TGTGCCAGCAGCCAGGCGACTAACTACAATGAGCAGTTCTTC,CASSQATNYNEQFF
TRBV3-1/TRBV3-2,NA,TRBD2,TRBJ2-7,TGTGCCAGCAGCCGATCTAGCGGGGGACCCTACGAGCAGTACTTC,CASSRSSGGPYEQYF
TRBV6-2/TRBV6-3,NA,TRBD2,TRBJ2-3,TGTGCCAGCAGCCGACTAGCGGGGGAGGGTAGAGATACGCAGTATTTT,CASSRLAGEGRDTQYF
TRBV11-1,NA,NA,TRBJ1-1,TGTGCCAGCAGCTTAGACCGGGTTTACACTGAAGCTTTCTTT,CASSLDRVYTEAFF
TRBV12-3/TRBV12-4,NA,NA,TRBJ2-7,TGTGCCAGCAGTTTAAATCGAGACTACGAGCAGTACTTC,CASSLNRDYEQYF
TRBV6-5,NA,TRBD1,TRBJ1-1,TGTGCCAGCAGGCGACAGGGGGGCGAGTCTGAAGCTTTCTTT,CASRRQGGESEAFF
TRBV5-6,NA,TRBD2,TRBJ2-3,TGTGCCAGCAGCGCAGCGGGGGGCCGGGATACGCAGTATTTT,CASSAAGGRDTQYF
TRBV6-6,NA,NA,TRBJ2-5,TGTGCCAGCAGTGCCCTTGGGGGCCGGGAGACCCAGTACTTC,CASSALGGRETQYF
TRBV27,NA,NA,TRBJ2-1,TGTGCCAGCAGTTTACGCGGGGCTCGCTCCTACAATGAGCAGTTCTTC,CASSLRGARSYNEQFF
TRBV11-2,few,NA,TRBJ1-3,TGTGCCAGCAGCCAAGTAGCGCTCTCTGGAAACACCATATATTTT,CASSQVALSGNTIYF
TRBV11-2,NA,TRBD1,TRBJ2-1,TGTGCCAGCAGCTACCCGGGACAGGGGGCCGGGGAGCAGTTCTTC,CASSYPGQGAGEQFF
TRBV5-1,NA,NA,TRBJ2-1,TGCGCCAGCAGCTTGGGAGGGTATGATGAGCAGTTCTTC,CASSLGGYDEQFF
TRBV10-1,few,TRBD2,TRBJ2-1,TGCGCCAGCAGCCGGGAAGTAGCGGGGGCGGGTGAGCAGTTCTTC,CASSREVAGAGEQFF
TRBV18,once,NA,TRBJ1-1,TGTGCCAGCTCACCAACCAGGATGAACACTGAAGCTTTCTTT,CASSPTRMNTEAFF
TRBV30,NA,TRBD1,TRBJ1-5,TGTGCCTGGAGTGTAACAGGGGGCAGGAGCAATCAGCCCCAGCATTTT,CAWSVTGGRSNQPQHF
TRBV5-1,NA,NA,TRBJ2-3,TGCGCCAGCAGACCACAGGGCGCTTTTGATACGCAGTATTTT,CASRPQGAFDTQYF
TRBV6-5,once,NA,TRBJ1-1,TGTGCCAGCAGTCCGGCCGGGGGAACTGAAGCTTTCTTT,CASSPAGGTEAFF
TRBV11-2,once,NA,TRBJ2-5,TGTGCCAGCAGCTACGTTCGGGGTTGGGAGACCCAGTACTTC,CASSYVRGWETQYF
TRBV5-5,NA,NA,TRBJ2-7,TGTGCCAGCAGCTTGGGGCACCTCTACGAGCAGTACTTC,CASSLGHLYEQYF
TRBV19,few,NA,TRBJ1-5,TGTGCCAGTAGTATATCGGGGTATAGTCAGCCCCAGCATTTT,CASSISGYSQPQHF
TRBV13,NA,TRBD2,TRBJ2-3,TGTGCCAGCAGCTTAGGCAGGAGCGGGGGAGGGGATACGCAGTATTTT,CASSLGRSGGGDTQYF
TRBV19,NA,NA,TRBJ1-5,TGTGCCAGTAGTATCTTGGGGACAAGTAGCAATCAGCCCCAGCATTTT,CASSILGTSSNQPQHF
TRBV6-5,NA,TRBD1,TRBJ1-6,TGTGCCAGCAGTCTCCGGGACAGGAGGTCACCCCTCCACTTT,CASSLRDRRSPLHF
TRBV19,NA,NA,TRBJ2-2,TGTGCCAGTAGTATCAGGTTCCCCGGGGAGCTGTTTTTT,CASSIRFPGELFF
TRBV11-3,few,TRBD1,TRBJ2-3,TGTGCCAGCAGCGACAGGACAGGTCCAGATACGCAGTATTTT,CASSDRTGPDTQYF
TRBV4-2,few,TRBD2,TRBJ2-2,TGTGCCAGCAGCCAGCCTAGCGGGGCCTTGTCCGGGGAGCTGTTTTTT,CASSQPSGALSGELFF
TRBV6-5,NA,NA,TRBJ1-5,TGTGCCAGCAGTTACGGAACGGGAGGCCCCCAGCATTTT,CASSYGTGGPQHF
TRBV14,NA,TRBD1,TRBJ2-1,TGTGCCAGCAGCCAGGGCCCGGACAGGGACGACTACAATGAGCAGTTCTTC,CASSQGPDRDDYNEQFF
TRBV5-1,NA,NA,TRBJ2-3,TGCGCCAGCAGCTTGGCCTCCGTTAGCACAGATACGCAGTATTTT,CASSLASVSTDTQYF
TRBV10-3,NA,NA,TRBJ2-2,TGTGCCATCAGACAGACCACCGGGGAGCTGTTTTTT,CAIRQTTGELFF